Described below is a single T cell receptor beta chain sequence and its context. Its cognate antigen is unknown. These data originate in a study of shared clonotypes between healthy human individuals. Study-level background: Each donor contributed plates that comprised three CD4 naive, three CD4 memory, two CD8 naive and one CD8 memory. Study-level findings and limits: Of the naive CD4 clonotypes, roughly 5% were shared across several donors. Despite large depth, rarefaction showed incomplete sorted-subset sequencing.

Naive CD8 cells were CD45RO-negative, positively selected for CCR7, excluding terminally differentiated effector memory CD45RA+ cells. Healthy and HIV-negative, the adult donors had no recent acute infections or vaccinations. Here immunoSEQ multiplex PCR was the method, and the copy in TCRdb shows in-frame clones only, minus some. The data hold about 2.1 million clones, with just over 90% observed a single time. The germline CDR1 and CDR2 sequences are MDHEN and SYDVKM. There are 14 residues in the CDR3. The ends were cut back, 3 bases at V and 5 bases at J, with 10 bases in the middle. The material sequenced was naive CD8+ T cells from PBMCs. The sequence derives from a man aged 18 to 29 in good health. Some clones in this sample may be carry-over from other donors' samples. This chain joins TRBV28 and TRBJ2-2; D uncertain. This chain's CDR3 is CASSLSSQTGELFF. The CDR3 DNA is TGTGCCAGCAGTTTGTCCAGCCAAACCGGGGAGCTGTTTTTT.